A single sample gave rise to the 6 T cell receptor beta chains below, sequenced in a study of shared clonotypes between healthy human individuals. Using immunoSEQ multiplex PCR, the repertoire was profiled, and TCRdb retains in-frame clones only, with some absent. The sample lists around 700,000 clones, around 74% seen once, with roughly 1.7% in the top ten. Input material: memory CD4+ T cells sorted from blood. Subset in this sample: CD45RA-negative fraction. The origin of the receptors is a woman between 25 and 40 years old in good health.

The CDR3 DNA sequence: TGTGCCAGCAGCTTAGCGGGAAATGAGCAGTTCTTC. This translates into CASSLAGNEQFF. The chain links TRBV11-2 to TRBJ2-1; perhaps TRBD2 as D (5 bases). This CDR3 is built from 12 residues. CDR1 is SGHAT and CDR2 is FQNNGV in the germline V gene. V dropped 1 base and J dropped 7 bases, with 5 bases sitting between them.

As to this clone: Other DNA sequences in the sample encode the same CDR3. This chain connects TRBV28 to TRBJ1-2; D is unresolved. The ends were cut back, 5 bases at V and 1 base at J, with 5 bases in the middle. This CDR3 spans 12 amino acids. Germline CDR1 is MDHEN and CDR2 is SYDVKM. Here the CDR3 reads CASSLINYGYTF. In DNA form, the CDR3 reads TGTGCCAGCAGTCTCATTAACTATGGCTACACCTTC.

The chain uses TRBV10-3 and TRBJ2-5; 8 nucleotides match TRBD1. The CDR3 sequence is 15 residues long. Germline V gene lookup returns CDR1 ENHRY and CDR2 SYGVKD. The V segment lost 2 bases and the J segment 5 bases; nucleotides outside the gene matches: 7. The CDR3 region has the DNA TGTGCCATCAGTGAGATCCCAGGGGGCAGGGAGACCCAGTACTTC. It codes for CAISEIPGGRETQYF.

The V and J genes are TRBV18 and TRBJ2-1; TRBD1 is a possible D gene (5 bases). Trimming took off 8 bases at V and 5 bases at J, with 16 bases between the two ends. The V gene's germline CDR1 is KGHSH and CDR2 LQKENI. The CDR3 runs 14 residues. CDR3 region: CASRLTELDNEQFF. The CDR3 nucleotides read TGTGCCAGCCGGCTGACAGAATTAGACAATGAGCAGTTCTTC.

The rearrangement links TRBV7-9 to TRBJ2-3; TRBD1 might be the D (6 bases). The CDR3 has 14 residues. The V gene's germline CDR1 is SEHNR and CDR2 FQNEAQ (reference sequence). The germline V and J ends were trimmed by 5 bases and 6 bases, with 15 bases remaining between them. The DNA for the CDR3 is TGTGCCAGCAGCACCGGACAGACGTTGGATACGCAGTATTTT. Residues: CASSTGQTLDTQYF.

This chain connects TRBV21-1 to TRBJ1-1; TRBD1, the D gene given by the table, was not confirmed from the DNA. TRBV21-1 is an annotated pseudogene. This CDR3 is built from 11 residues. CDR3 in amino acids: CASSQKGQGIF. CDR3 bases: TGTGCCAGCAGCCAAAAGGGGCAAGGGATCTTT.